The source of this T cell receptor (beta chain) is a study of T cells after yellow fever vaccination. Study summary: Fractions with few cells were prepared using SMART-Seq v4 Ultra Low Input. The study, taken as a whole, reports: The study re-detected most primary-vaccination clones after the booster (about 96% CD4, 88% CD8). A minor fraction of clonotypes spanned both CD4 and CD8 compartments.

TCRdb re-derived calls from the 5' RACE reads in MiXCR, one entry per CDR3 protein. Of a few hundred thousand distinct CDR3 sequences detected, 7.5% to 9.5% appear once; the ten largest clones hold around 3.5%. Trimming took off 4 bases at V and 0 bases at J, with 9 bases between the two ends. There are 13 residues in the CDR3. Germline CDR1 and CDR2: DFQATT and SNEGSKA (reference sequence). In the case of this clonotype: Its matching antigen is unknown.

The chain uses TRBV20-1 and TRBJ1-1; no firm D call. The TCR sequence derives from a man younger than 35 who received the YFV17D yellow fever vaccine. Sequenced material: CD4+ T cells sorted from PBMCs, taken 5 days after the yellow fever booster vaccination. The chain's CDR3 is CSAILPVNTEAFF. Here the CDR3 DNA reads TGCAGTGCTATCCTACCGGTGAACACTGAAGCTTTCTTT.